A single sample gave rise to the 2 T cell receptor beta chains below, sequenced in a study of CD8 T cells in Susac syndrome. Reverse transcription of roughly 0.45 to 1 ug RNA was performed with random hexamers. MiXCR was run by TCRdb on the immunoSEQ multiplex PCR reads, yielding one entry per CDR3 protein. Among tens of thousands of distinct CDR3 sequences listed, roughly 93% were seen once. What was sequenced was CD8+ T cells from PBMCs. The receptors here all came from a human donor in good health.

The rearrangement joins TRBV28 to TRBJ1-2; D is unclear. V lost 4 bases and J lost 5, with 8 bases in between. This CDR3 has 12 residues. Germline-derived CDR1 and CDR2 are MDHEN and SYDVKM. The CDR3 region has the DNA TGTGCCAGCAGTTCCCCCGAATATGGCTACACCTTC. Translated, it gives CASSSPEYGYTF.

The rearrangement uses TRBV19 and TRBJ2-3, with D maybe TRBD1 (6 bases). In germline, CDR1 is LNHDA, CDR2 SQIVND (reference sequence). The V and J ends lost 1 base and 3 bases respectively, with 11 bases between them. The CDR3 sequence is 15 residues long. The CDR3 DNA follows: TGTGCCAGTAGTATAGGGACAGCCCAAACAGATACGCAGTATTTT. Protein sequence: CASSIGTAQTDTQYF.